A selection of T cell receptor beta chains follows, all from one sample in a study of T cell responses to AZD1222 COVID-19 vaccine. TCRdb's table, derived via immunoSEQ multiplex PCR, lists solely in-frame clones and lacks some. The table lists fewer than 95,000 clones, approximately 92% of them singletons, with roughly 32% in the top ten. The specimen comprised peripheral blood, sampled on day 0 of AZD1222 vaccination. Every receptor here comes from an adult in good health. Both conserved end residues are part of each CDR3. D genes are given only for firm matches. A row's size may be missing; if present it is once, few, many or a size class.

D,J,size,V,CDR3,DNA
.,TRBJ2-7,.,TRBV28,CASSKSPGHSSF,TGTGCCAGCAGTAAATCTCCGGGACATTCTTCGTTC
.,TRBJ1-4,.,TRBV14,CASSQTGRAVFF,TGTGCCAGCAGCCAAACGGGGCGTGCGGTGTTTTTT
.,TRBJ2-1,.,TRBV27,CASSSRARPNEQFF,TGTGCCAGCAGTTCTAGAGCTAGGCCGAATGAGCAGTTCTTC
.,TRBJ1-2,.,TRBV19,CASSIVRGTNYGYTF,TGTGCCAGTAGTATAGTCAGGGGCACGAACTATGGCTACACCTTC
.,TRBJ2-7,few,TRBV7-9,CASSFWSQPYEQYF,TGTGCCAGCAGCTTCTGGAGCCAGCCCTACGAGCAGTACTTC
TRBD2,TRBJ2-7,.,TRBV7-8,CASSLASGRAGYEQYF,TGTGCCAGCAGCTTGGCTAGCGGGAGGGCCGGCTACGAGCAGTACTTC
.,TRBJ2-1,.,TRBV7-2,CASRPIGAYNEQFF,TGTGCCAGCAGACCCATCGGGGCGTACAATGAGCAGTTCTTC
.,TRBJ1-4,.,TRBV2,CASSEIRKREKLFF,TGTGCCAGCAGTGAGATCAGGAAGCGGGAAAAACTGTTTTTT
TRBD1,TRBJ1-2,.,TRBV19,CASRMTGTGGYTF,TGTGCCAGCCGCATGACAGGGACGGGCGGCTACACCTTC
TRBD1,TRBJ2-5,.,TRBV15,CATSKAPVGQEEETQYF,TGTGCCACCAGTAAGGCCCCGGTTGGACAGGAGGAAGAGACCCAGTACTTC
TRBD1,TRBJ1-6,.,TRBV7-9,CASTGTGVGPLHF,TGTGCCAGCACCGGGACAGGCGTGGGTCCCCTCCACTTT
.,TRBJ1-5,.,TRBV19,CASNPNFSNQPQHF,TGTGCCAGTAATCCAAACTTTAGCAATCAGCCCCAGCATTTT
TRBD1,TRBJ2-3,.,TRBV9,CASSVTGGGFADTQYF,TGTGCCAGCAGCGTGACAGGGGGAGGTTTTGCAGATACGCAGTATTTT
.,TRBJ1-1,.,TRBV9,CASRAGQSNTEAFF,TGTGCCAGCAGGGCGGGACAATCGAACACTGAAGCTTTCTTT
TRBD2,TRBJ2-3,.,TRBV6-2/TRBV6-3,CASSYSNLGRGRTDTQYF,TGTGCCAGCAGTTACTCGAATCTTGGGAGGGGCAGAACAGATACGCAGTATTTT
TRBD1,TRBJ2-2,.,TRBV13,CASSTSDRRELFF,TGTGCCAGCAGCACGTCGGACAGGAGGGAGCTGTTTTTT